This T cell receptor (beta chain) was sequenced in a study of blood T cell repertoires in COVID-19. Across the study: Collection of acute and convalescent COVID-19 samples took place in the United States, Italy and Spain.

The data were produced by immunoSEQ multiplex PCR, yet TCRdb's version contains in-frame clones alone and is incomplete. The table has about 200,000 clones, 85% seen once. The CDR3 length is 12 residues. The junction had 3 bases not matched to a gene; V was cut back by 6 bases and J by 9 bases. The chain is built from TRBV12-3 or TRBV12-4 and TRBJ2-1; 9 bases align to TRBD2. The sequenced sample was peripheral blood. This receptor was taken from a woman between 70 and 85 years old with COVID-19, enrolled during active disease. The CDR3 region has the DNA TGTGCCAGCAGCAGGACTAGCGTTGAGCAGTTCTTC. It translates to CASSRTSVEQFF.